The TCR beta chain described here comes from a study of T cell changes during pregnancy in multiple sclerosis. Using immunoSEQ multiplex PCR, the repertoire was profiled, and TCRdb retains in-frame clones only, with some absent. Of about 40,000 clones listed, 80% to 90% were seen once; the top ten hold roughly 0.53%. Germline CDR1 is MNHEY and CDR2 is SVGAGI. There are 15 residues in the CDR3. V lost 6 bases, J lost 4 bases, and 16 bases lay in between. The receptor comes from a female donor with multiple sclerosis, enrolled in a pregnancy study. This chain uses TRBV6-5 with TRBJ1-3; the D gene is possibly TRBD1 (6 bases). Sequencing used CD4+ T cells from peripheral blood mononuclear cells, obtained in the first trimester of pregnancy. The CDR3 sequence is CASSPGVTGGNTIYF. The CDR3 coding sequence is TGTGCCAGCAGCCCAGGGGTTACTGGGGGAAACACCATATATTTT.